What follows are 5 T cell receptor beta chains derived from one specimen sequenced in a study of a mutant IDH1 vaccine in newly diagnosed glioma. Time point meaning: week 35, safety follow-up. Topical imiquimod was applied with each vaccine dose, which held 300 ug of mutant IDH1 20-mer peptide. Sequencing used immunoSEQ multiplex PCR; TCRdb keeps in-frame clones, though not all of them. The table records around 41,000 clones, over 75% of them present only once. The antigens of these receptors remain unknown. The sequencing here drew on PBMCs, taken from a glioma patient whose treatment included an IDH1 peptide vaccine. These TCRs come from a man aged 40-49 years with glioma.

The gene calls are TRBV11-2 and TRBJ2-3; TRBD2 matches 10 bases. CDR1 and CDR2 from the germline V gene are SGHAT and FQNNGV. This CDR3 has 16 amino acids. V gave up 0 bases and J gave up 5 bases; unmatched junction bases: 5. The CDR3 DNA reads TGTGCCAGCAGCTTAGAAGCGGGAGGGCGGGGAGATACGCAGTATTTT. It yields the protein CASSLEAGGRGDTQYF.

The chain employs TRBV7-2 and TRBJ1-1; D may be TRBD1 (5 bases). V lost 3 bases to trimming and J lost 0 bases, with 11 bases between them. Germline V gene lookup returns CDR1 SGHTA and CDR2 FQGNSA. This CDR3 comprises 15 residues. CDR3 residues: CASSLSGTVNTEAFF. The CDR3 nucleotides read TGTGCCAGCAGCTTGTCCGGGACGGTGAACACTGAAGCTTTCTTT.

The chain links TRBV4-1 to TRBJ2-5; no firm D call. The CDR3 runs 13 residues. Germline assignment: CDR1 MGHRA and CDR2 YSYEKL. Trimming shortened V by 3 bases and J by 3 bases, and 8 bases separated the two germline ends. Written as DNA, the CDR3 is TGCGCCAGCAGCCAGTGGCGTAAAGAGACCCAGTACTTC. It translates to CASSQWRKETQYF.

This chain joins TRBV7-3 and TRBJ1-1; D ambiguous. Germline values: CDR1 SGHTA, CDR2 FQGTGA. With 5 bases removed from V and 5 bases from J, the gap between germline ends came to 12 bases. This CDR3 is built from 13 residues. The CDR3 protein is CASSQSYRTEAFF. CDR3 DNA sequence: TGTGCCAGCAGCCAGAGCTACCGTACTGAAGCTTTCTTT.

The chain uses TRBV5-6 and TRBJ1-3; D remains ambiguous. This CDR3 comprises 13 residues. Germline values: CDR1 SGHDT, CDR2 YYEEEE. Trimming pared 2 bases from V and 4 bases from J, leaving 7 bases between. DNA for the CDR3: TGTGCCAGCAGCTTCGGGGTAGGAAACACCATATATTTT. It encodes CASSFGVGNTIYF.